The 25 T cell receptor beta chains listed next were all sequenced from one sample in a study of somatic mutations in cytotoxic T cells in rheumatoid arthritis. This table comes from immunoSEQ multiplex PCR, and its TCRdb copy is limited to in-frame clones, with some not included. The data contain 25,000 to 30,000 clones, about 87% of them singletons. The sequencing input was CD8+ T cells sorted from blood. These receptors were obtained from an adult with rheumatoid arthritis.

CDR3 nucleotides: TGTGCCAGCAGTAGGGGGACTAGCGGGGGGGCATGGTGGAATGAGCAGTTCTTC. This gives the protein CASSRGTSGGAWWNEQFF. This chain connects TRBV27 to TRBJ2-1; 16 nucleotides align to TRBD2. The CDR3 is 18 amino acids. The V gene's germline CDR1 is MNHEY and CDR2 SMNVEV (reference sequence). Trimming removed 5 bases from V and 7 bases from J; junction bases left unmatched: 11.

The rearrangement links TRBV19 to TRBJ1-2, with no clear D. The length of the CDR3 is 13 residues. The germline V and J ends were trimmed by 3 bases and 5 bases, with 10 bases remaining between them. Looked up from germline, CDR1 is LNHDA and CDR2 is SQIVND (reference sequence). CDR3 sequence: CASSIGQSYGYTF. In nucleotides, the CDR3 is TGTGCCAGTAGTATCGGCCAGTCTTATGGCTACACCTTC.

The V and J genes are TRBV19 and TRBJ2-2; TRBD2 matches at 9 bases. Trimming at V came to 1 base and at J to 7 bases, leaving 7 bases not matched to a gene. The CDR3 has 16 amino acids. Looked up from germline, CDR1 is LNHDA and CDR2 is SQIVND (reference sequence). CDR3 nucleotide sequence: TGTGCCAGTAGTATAGGAACTAGCGGGTTCAGCGGGGAGCTGTTTTTT. Translated, it gives CASSIGTSGFSGELFF. The complete variable domain, with remaining parts taken from reference TRBV19 and TRBJ2-2, reads DGGITQSPKYLFRKEGQNVTLSCEQNLNHDAMYWYRQDPGQGLRLIYYSQIVNDFQKGDIAEGYSVSREKKESFPLTVTSAQKNPTAFYLCASSIGTSGFSGELFFGEGSRLTVL.

The chain employs TRBV7-6 and TRBJ2-5, with a weak D call TRBD2 (5 bases). The CDR3 extends over 16 amino acids. V was pared by 5 bases and J by 0 bases, with 16 bases between. CDR1 SGHVS and CDR2 FNYEAQ come from the germline V gene. CDR3 sequence reads: CASSPPGNAYQETQYF. The CDR3 nucleotides read TGTGCCAGCAGCCCCCCGGGGAACGCGTACCAAGAGACCCAGTACTTC.

The chain recombines TRBV7-3 with TRBJ2-1; possible D gene TRBD2, 7 bases. Trimming took off 1 base at V and 5 bases at J, with 12 bases between the two ends. There are 15 residues in the CDR3. CDR1 and CDR2 (germline): SGHTA, FQGTGA. The CDR3 here is CASSLIGGLNNEQFF. CDR3 coding DNA: TGTGCCAGCAGCTTAATCGGGGGGCTCAACAATGAGCAGTTCTTC.

The chain recombines TRBV30 with TRBJ1-5; no clear D. V was shortened by 0 bases and J by 0 bases, with 3 bases between the two germline ends. The CDR3 is 13 amino acids. Germline-derived CDR1 and CDR2 are GTSNPN and SVGIG (reference sequence). CDR3 in DNA: TGTGCCTGGAGTGTAGATAGCAATCAGCCCCAGCATTTT. Translated: CAWSVDSNQPQHF.

The rearrangement joins TRBV7-8 to TRBJ2-7, with D possibly TRBD2 on 5 matching bases. The V gene's germline CDR1 is SGHVS and CDR2 FQNEAQ. The CDR3 has 13 residues. V lost 4 bases and J lost 3, with 10 bases in between. The CDR3 spells CASSSGLYYEQYF. CDR3 nucleotides: TGTGCCAGCAGCTCAGGACTCTACTACGAGCAGTACTTC.

This clone came up once. V and J are TRBV5-6 and TRBJ2-7, with 9 bases matching TRBD1. V lost 0 bases and J lost 3; bases outside the gene matches: 7. CDR1 and CDR2 from the germline V gene are SGHDT and YYEEEE. The CDR3 has 16 residues. This CDR3 reads CASSLGTGELVYEQYF. CDR3 nucleotide sequence: TGTGCCAGCAGCTTGGGGACAGGGGAATTGGTCTACGAGCAGTACTTC.

The CDR3 is CASSQDSGGFSGANVLTF. CDR3 nucleotide sequence: TGCGCCAGCAGCCAAGATTCAGGGGGCTTCTCTGGGGCCAACGTCCTGACTTTC. The genes are TRBV4-3 and TRBJ2-6; 8 bases align to TRBD1. There are 18 residues in the CDR3. V lost 0 bases to trimming and J lost 0 bases; unmatched junction nucleotides: 4. In germline, CDR1 is LGHNA, CDR2 YSLEER.

The V and J genes are TRBV7-9 and TRBJ2-1, with TRBD2 identical over 10 bases. The V and J ends lost 6 bases and 10 bases, in that order; junction bases with no gene match: 12. The V gene's germline CDR1 is SEHNR and CDR2 FQNEAQ (reference sequence). The CDR3 runs 15 residues. Here the CDR3 reads CASRAGTSARPEQFF. CDR3 sequence (DNA): TGTGCCAGCAGGGCCGGGACTAGCGCGCGACCGGAGCAGTTCTTC.

The chain couples TRBV25-1 to TRBJ2-1; weak D call: TRBD2 (5 bases). The CDR3 consists of 11 residues. Trimming removed 4 bases at V and 8 bases at J, with 6 bases between. Per germline, CDR1 MGHDK and CDR2 SYGVNS. This CDR3 is CASSVGDEQFF. CDR3 sequence (DNA): TGTGCCAGCAGTGTCGGGGATGAGCAGTTCTTC.

By share, this clone ranks as medium-sized. The chain has TRBV25-1 and TRBJ1-1; a possible D gene is TRBD1 (6 bases). Germline CDR1 and CDR2: MGHDK and SYGVNS. V lost 0 bases and J lost 1, with 9 bases in between. CDR3 length: 15 amino acids. CDR3 coding DNA: TGTGCCAGCAGTGAATATGTGGGACAGAACACTGAAGCTTTCTTT. This codes for CASSEYVGQNTEAFF.

The V call is TRBV6-4, the J call TRBJ2-7; possible D gene TRBD2, 5 bases. Germline V lookup: CDR1 MRHNA, CDR2 SNTAGT. Trimming took 8 bases from V and 2 from J, leaving 10 bases between them. This CDR3 is built from 12 residues. The DNA of the CDR3 is TGTGCCAGCGAGACTAAGACCTACGAGCAGTACTTC. This codes for CASETKTYEQYF.

The chain is built from TRBV29-1 and TRBJ2-3; D unresolved. Trimming stripped 0 bases from V and 1 base from J, with 11 bases between. Germline V gene sequence: CDR1 SQVTM, CDR2 ANQGSEA. CDR3 length: 15 residues. The CDR3 sequence: CSVEELDRGTDTQYF. The CDR3 DNA follows: TGCAGCGTTGAAGAACTTGACCGCGGCACAGATACGCAGTATTTT.

The V call is TRBV5-1, the J call TRBJ2-3; TRBD2 matches 14 bases. The J segment lost 3 bases and the V segment lost 4 bases, leaving 7 bases of the junction unmatched. The CDR3 contains 17 residues. Germline V gives CDR1 SGHRS, CDR2 YFSETQ. The CDR3 loop reads CASSPGLAGVGTDTQYF. The DNA for the CDR3 is TGCGCCAGCAGCCCGGGACTAGCGGGAGTGGGGACAGATACGCAGTATTTT.

The CDR3 sequence: CAWSTDEQFF. The CDR3 bases are TGTGCCTGGAGTACGGATGAGCAGTTCTTC. The rearrangement uses TRBV30 and TRBJ2-1; D remains unclear. Trimming pared 2 bases from V and 8 bases from J, leaving 4 bases between. The CDR3 covers 10 residues. Germline V gene data show CDR1 as GTSNPN and CDR2 as SVGIG (reference sequence).

The chain recombines TRBV19 with TRBJ2-1, with TRBD1 as a possible D gene (5 bases). Per the germline V gene, CDR1 is LNHDA and CDR2 is SQIVND (reference sequence). V shed 6 bases and J shed 0 bases, with 9 bases lying between them. This CDR3 spans 14 amino acids. Here the CDR3 DNA reads TGTGCCAGTAGCAGACAGAGCTCCTACAATGAGCAGTTCTTC. Translating gives CASSRQSSYNEQFF.

The V gene is TRBV19, the J gene TRBJ1-4; no firm D call. The CDR3 runs 15 residues. Trimming removed 5 bases at V and 3 bases at J, with 13 bases between. Germline V CDR1 and CDR2: LNHDA, SQIVND (reference sequence). The CDR3 loop is CASSGRTDPNEKLFF. CDR3 DNA sequence: TGTGCCAGTAGTGGTCGGACGGACCCTAATGAAAAACTGTTTTTT.

CDR3 residues: CASSHTRRGQSEQYF. DNA of the CDR3: TGCGCCAGCAGCCATACACGCAGGGGGCAGTCCGAGCAGTACTTC. V gene TRBV4-1 combines with J gene TRBJ2-5; TRBD1 agrees at 8 bases. Matching the DNA end better, TRBJ2-7 makes the J call doubtful. Looked up from germline, CDR1 is MGHRA and CDR2 is YSYEKL. The CDR3 is made up of 15 amino acids.

The chain links TRBV5-1 to TRBJ1-2, with TRBD1 matching over 8 bases. V shed 3 bases and J 5 bases; nucleotides not matched to a gene: 6. The CDR3 is 14 residues long. Germline lookup yields CDR1 SGHRS and CDR2 YFSETQ. The CDR3 sequence: CASSSPGQDYGYTF. CDR3 nucleotides: TGCGCCAGCAGCTCTCCGGGACAGGATTATGGCTACACCTTC.

The chain is built from TRBV18 and TRBJ2-1; possibly TRBD2 for D (6 bases). Germline V gene lookup returns CDR1 KGHSH and CDR2 LQKENI. The germline V and J ends were trimmed by 6 bases and 7 bases, with 7 bases remaining between them. This CDR3 is built from 11 residues. Written as DNA, the CDR3 is TGTGCCAGCTCGGCGGGGAATGAGCAGTTCTTC. Residues: CASSAGNEQFF.

V gene TRBV7-9 combines with J gene TRBJ2-7; 9 bases map to TRBD2. Per germline, CDR1 SEHNR and CDR2 FQNEAQ (reference sequence). V dropped 5 bases and J dropped 4; count of bases not matched to a gene: 18. The CDR3 loop spans 18 amino acids. CDR3 nucleotide sequence: TGTGCCAGCAGCCGACGAACGAAGCGGGAGGACCCTGTGTACGAGCAGTACTTC. This sequence encodes CASSRRTKREDPVYEQYF.

The chain has TRBV6-5 and TRBJ2-3; D unresolved. Germline assignment: CDR1 MNHEY and CDR2 SVGAGI. This CDR3 contains 13 residues. V was cut by 2 bases and J by 5 bases, with 8 bases left in between. This chain's CDR3 is CASSYSMVDTQYF. In nucleotides, the CDR3 is TGTGCCAGCAGTTACAGTATGGTAGATACGCAGTATTTT.

The rearrangement links TRBV27 to TRBJ2-2, with D possibly being TRBD1 or TRBD2 (5 bases each). CDR1 is MNHEY and CDR2 is SMNVEV in the germline V gene (reference sequence). V shed 6 bases and J shed 2 bases, with 13 bases lying between them. CDR3 length equals 15 residues. DNA for the CDR3: TGTGCCAGCAGCCCCGGGACGGCAAACACCGGGGAGCTGTTTTTT. Protein: CASSPGTANTGELFF.

The chain couples TRBV5-3 to TRBJ1-2; weak D call: TRBD1 (6 bases). Being an ORF, TRBV5-3 has a function that is uncertain. Trimming left V 5 bases short and J 3 bases short, with 26 bases between. The CDR3 is 18 amino acids. The CDR3 DNA sequence: TGTGCCAGAAGTTCCAAGGGACAACCGGGGGATGTTGACTATGGCTACACCTTC. Its protein is CARSSKGQPGDVDYGYTF.